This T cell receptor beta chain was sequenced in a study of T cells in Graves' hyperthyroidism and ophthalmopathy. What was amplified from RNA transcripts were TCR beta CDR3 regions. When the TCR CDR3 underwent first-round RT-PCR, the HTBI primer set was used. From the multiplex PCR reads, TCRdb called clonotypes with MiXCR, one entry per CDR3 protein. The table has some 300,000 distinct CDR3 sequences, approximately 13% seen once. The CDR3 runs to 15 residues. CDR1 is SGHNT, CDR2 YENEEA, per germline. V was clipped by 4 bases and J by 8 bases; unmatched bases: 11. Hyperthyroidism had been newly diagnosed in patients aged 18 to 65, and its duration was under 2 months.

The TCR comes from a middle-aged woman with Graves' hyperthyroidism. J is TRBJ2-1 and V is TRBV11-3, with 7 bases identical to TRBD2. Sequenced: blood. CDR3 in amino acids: CASSSKRESPDEQFF. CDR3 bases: TGTGCCAGCAGCTCCAAGCGGGAATCACCCGATGAGCAGTTCTTC.